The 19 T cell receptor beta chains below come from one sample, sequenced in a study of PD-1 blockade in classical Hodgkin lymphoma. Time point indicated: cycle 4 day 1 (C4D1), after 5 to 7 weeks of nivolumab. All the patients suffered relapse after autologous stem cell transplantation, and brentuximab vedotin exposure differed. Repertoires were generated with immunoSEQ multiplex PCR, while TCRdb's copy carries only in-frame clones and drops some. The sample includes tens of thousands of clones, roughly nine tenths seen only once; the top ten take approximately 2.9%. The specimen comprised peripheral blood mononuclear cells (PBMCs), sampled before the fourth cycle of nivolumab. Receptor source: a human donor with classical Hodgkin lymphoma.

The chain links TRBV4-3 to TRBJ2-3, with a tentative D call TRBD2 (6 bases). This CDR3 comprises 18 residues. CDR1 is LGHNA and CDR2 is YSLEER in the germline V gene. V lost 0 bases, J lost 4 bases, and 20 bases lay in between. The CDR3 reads CASSQDVIADALADTQYF. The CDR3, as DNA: TGCGCCAGCAGCCAAGATGTAATAGCGGATGCCCTGGCAGATACGCAGTATTTT.

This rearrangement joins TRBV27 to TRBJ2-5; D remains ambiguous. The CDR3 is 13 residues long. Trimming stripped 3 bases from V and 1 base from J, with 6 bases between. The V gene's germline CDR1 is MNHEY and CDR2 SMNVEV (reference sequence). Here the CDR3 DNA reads TGTGCCAGCAGTTTCGCCTCCCAAGAGACCCAGTACTTC. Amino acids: CASSFASQETQYF.

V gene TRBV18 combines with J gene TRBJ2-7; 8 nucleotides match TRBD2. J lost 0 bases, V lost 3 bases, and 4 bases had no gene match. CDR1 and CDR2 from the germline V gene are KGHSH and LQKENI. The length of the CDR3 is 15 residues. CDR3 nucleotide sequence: TGTGCCAGCTCACCTTCCAGCGGGAGCTCCTACGAGCAGTACTTC. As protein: CASSPSSGSSYEQYF.

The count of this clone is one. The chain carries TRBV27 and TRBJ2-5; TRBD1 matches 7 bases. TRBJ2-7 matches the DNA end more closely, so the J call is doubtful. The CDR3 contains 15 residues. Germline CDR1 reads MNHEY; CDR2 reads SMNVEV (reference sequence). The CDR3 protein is CASSLSDRPSYEQYF. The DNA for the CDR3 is TGTGCCAGCAGTTTATCGGACAGGCCGAGCTACGAGCAGTACTTC.

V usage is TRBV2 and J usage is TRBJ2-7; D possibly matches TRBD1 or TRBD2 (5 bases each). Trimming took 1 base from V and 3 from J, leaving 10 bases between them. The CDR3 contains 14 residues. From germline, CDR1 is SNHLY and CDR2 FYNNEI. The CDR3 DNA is TGTGCCAGCAGTGAAGGTACGGGGCACTACGAGCAGTACTTC. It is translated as CASSEGTGHYEQYF.

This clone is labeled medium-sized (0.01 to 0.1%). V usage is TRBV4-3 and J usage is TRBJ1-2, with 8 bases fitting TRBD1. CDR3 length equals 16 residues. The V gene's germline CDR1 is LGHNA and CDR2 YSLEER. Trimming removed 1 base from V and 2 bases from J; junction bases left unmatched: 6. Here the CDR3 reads CASSQVARDRNYGYTF. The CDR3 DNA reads TGCGCCAGCAGCCAAGTGGCGAGGGACAGGAACTATGGCTACACCTTC.

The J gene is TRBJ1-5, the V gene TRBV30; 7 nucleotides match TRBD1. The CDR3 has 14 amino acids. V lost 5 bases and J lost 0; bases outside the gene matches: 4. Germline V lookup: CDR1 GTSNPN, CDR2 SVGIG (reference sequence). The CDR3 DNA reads TGTGCCTGGGGACAGGTTAATAGCAATCAGCCCCAGCATTTT. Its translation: CAWGQVNSNQPQHF.

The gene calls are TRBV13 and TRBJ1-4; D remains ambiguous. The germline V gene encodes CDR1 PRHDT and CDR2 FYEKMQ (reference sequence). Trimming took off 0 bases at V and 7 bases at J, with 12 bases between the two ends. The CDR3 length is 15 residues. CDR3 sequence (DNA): TGTGCCAGCAGCTTAGGCAGACCGACTTTTGAAAAACTGTTTTTT. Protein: CASSLGRPTFEKLFF. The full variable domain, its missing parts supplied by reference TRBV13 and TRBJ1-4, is AAGVIQSPRHLIKEKRETATLKCYPIPRHDTVYWYQQGPGQDPQFLISFYEKMQSDKGSIPDRFSAQQFSDYHSELNMSSLELGDSALYFCASSLGRPTFEKLFFGSGTQLSVL.

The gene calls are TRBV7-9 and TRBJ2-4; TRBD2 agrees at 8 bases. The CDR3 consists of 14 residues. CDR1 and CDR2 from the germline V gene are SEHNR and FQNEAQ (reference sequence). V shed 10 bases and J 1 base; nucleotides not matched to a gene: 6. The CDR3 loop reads CATAGGPAKNIQYF. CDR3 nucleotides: TGTGCCACGGCGGGGGGCCCCGCCAAAAACATTCAGTACTTC.

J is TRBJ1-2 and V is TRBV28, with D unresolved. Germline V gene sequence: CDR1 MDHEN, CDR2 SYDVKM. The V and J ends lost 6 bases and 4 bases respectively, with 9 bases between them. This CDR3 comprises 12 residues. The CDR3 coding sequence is TGTGCCAGCAGGCCAGAAGTCTATGGCTACACCTTC. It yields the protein CASRPEVYGYTF.

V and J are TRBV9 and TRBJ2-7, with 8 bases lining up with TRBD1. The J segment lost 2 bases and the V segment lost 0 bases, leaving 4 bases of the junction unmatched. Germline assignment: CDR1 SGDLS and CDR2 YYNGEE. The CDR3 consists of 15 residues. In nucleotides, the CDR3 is TGTGCCAGCAGCGTAGGGGACAGGCAGGCCTACGAGCAGTACTTC. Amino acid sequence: CASSVGDRQAYEQYF.

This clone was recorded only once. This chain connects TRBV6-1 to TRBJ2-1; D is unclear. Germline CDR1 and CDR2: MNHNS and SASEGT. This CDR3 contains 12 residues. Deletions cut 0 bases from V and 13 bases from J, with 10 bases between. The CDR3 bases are TGTGCCAGCAGTGAAGCGCTTTCTGATCAGTTCTTC. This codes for CASSEALSDQFF.

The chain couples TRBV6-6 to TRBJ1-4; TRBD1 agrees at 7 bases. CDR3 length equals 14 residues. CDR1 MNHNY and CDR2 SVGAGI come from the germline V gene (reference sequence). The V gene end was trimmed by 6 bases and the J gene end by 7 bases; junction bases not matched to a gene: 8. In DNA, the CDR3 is TGTGCCAGCAGATTCGACAGGACAGGTGAAAAACTGTTTTTT. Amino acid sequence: CASRFDRTGEKLFF.

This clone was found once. As DNA, the CDR3 is TGTGCCAGCAGCGTGCTACCAGGGGATGGCTACACCTTC. Amino acids: CASSVLPGDGYTF. The V call is TRBV9, the J call TRBJ1-2; D perhaps matches TRBD1 (6 bases). The CDR3 is 13 residues long. The V gene's germline CDR1 is SGDLS and CDR2 YYNGEE. Trimming removed 2 bases at V and 6 bases at J, with 11 bases between.

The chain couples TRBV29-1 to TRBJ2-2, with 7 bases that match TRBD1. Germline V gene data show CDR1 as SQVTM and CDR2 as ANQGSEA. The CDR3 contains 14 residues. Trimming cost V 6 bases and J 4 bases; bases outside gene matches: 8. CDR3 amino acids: CSVRRSGGTGELFF. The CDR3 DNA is TGCAGCGTCCGAAGGTCAGGGGGCACCGGGGAGCTGTTTTTT.

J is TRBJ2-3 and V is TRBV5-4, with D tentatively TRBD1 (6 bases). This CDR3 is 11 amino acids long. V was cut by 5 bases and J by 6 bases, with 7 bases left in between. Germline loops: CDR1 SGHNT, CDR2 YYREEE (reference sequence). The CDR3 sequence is CASSQGDTQYF. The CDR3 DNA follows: TGTGCCAGCAGTCAGGGGGATACGCAGTATTTT.

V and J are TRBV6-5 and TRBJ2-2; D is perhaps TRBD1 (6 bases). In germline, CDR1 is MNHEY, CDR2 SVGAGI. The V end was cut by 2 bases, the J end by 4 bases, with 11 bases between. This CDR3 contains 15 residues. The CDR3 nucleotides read TGTGCCAGCAGTTACGATAACAGGGTCACCGGGGAGCTGTTTTTT. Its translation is CASSYDNRVTGELFF.

The CDR3 reads CASSRGQFQNTEAFF. In DNA, the CDR3 is TGTGCCAGCAGCCGGGGACAGTTTCAAAACACTGAAGCTTTCTTT. V and J are TRBV2 and TRBJ1-1, with 7 bases fitting TRBD1. CDR1 SNHLY and CDR2 FYNNEI come from the germline V gene. V was clipped by 6 bases and J by 2 bases; unmatched bases: 9. CDR3 length: 15 amino acids. The full variable domain, its missing parts supplied by reference TRBV2 and TRBJ1-1, is EPEVTQTPSHQVTQMGQEVILRCVPISNHLYFYWYRQILGQKVEFLVSFYNNEISEKSEIFDDQFSVERPDGSNFTLKIRSTKLEDSAMYFCASSRGQFQNTEAFFGQGTRLTVV.

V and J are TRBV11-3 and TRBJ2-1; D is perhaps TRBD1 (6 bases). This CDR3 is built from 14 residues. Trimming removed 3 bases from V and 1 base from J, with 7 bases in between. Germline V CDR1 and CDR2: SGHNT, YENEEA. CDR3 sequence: CASSFQGSYNEQFF. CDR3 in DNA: TGTGCCAGCAGCTTCCAGGGGTCCTACAATGAGCAGTTCTTC.